These 8 T cell receptor beta chains came from one sample sequenced in a study of blood T cells in healthy people across ages. Sample-barcoded 5' priming and a J-beta primer mix drove a second PCR of roughly 7 to 11 cycles. Via MiXCR, TCRdb re-called the 5' RACE reads, giving one row per CDR3 protein. The sample lists 1,500,000 or so distinct CDR3 sequences; approximately 39% were seen once. The sequencing input was blood. The receptors here all came from a young woman in good health.

The gene calls are TRBV4-1 and TRBJ2-7; 10 bases match TRBD2. The germline V gene encodes CDR1 MGHRA and CDR2 YSYEKL. The CDR3 extends over 17 amino acids. After removal of 4 bases from V and 1 base from J, the junction contained 10 bases not matched to a gene. This chain's CDR3 is CASSPALTSGVSYEQYF. The CDR3 region has the DNA TGCGCCAGCAGCCCGGCCCTAACTAGCGGGGTTTCCTACGAGCAGTACTTC.

This chain joins TRBV5-1 and TRBJ2-1; D remains unclear. The CDR3 contains 13 residues. Germline V lookup: CDR1 SGHRS, CDR2 YFSETQ. The ends were cut back, 4 bases at V and 7 bases at J, with 12 bases in the middle. This CDR3 reads CASSRPLKNEQFF. The DNA for the CDR3 is TGCGCCAGCAGCCGACCCCTTAAGAATGAGCAGTTCTTC.

Only a few counts were recorded for this clonotype. The rearrangement uses TRBV7-9 and TRBJ2-3, with D unclear. This CDR3 is 11 amino acids long. V lost 6 bases and J lost 7, with 8 bases in between. In germline, CDR1 is SEHNR, CDR2 FQNEAQ (reference sequence). The CDR3 DNA sequence: TGTGCCAGCAGATCTGGAAATACGCAGTATTTT. This translates into CASRSGNTQYF.

V and J are TRBV20-1 and TRBJ2-5; the D gene is possibly TRBD1 (6 bases). The CDR3 consists of 13 residues. CDR1 is DFQATT, CDR2 SNEGSKA, per germline (reference sequence). Between the trimmed V and J ends, which lost 5 bases and 1 base, there was a span of 11 bases. CDR3 sequence (DNA): TGCAGTGCTTTCCGGGACATCCAAGAGACCCAGTACTTC. It specifies CSAFRDIQETQYF.

The genes are TRBV11-2 and TRBJ2-1, with D perhaps TRBD1 or TRBD2 (5 bases each). The last part of the DNA fits TRBJ2-7 better; the J call may be wrong. Per germline, CDR1 SGHAT and CDR2 FQNNGV. This CDR3 has 14 amino acids. This chain's CDR3 is CASSGVRGYNEQYF. The CDR3 bases are TGTGCCAGCAGCGGGGTCCGGGGCTACAATGAGCAGTACTTC.

CDR3 nucleotides: TGCGCCAGCAGCTTGCCCGGGGACGGATTCGATACGCAGTATTTT. Its protein is CASSLPGDGFDTQYF. This sequence joins TRBV5-1 and TRBJ2-3; possibly TRBD1 or TRBD2 for D (5 bases each). Per the germline V gene, CDR1 is SGHRS and CDR2 is YFSETQ. The CDR3 extends over 15 amino acids. The germline V and J ends were trimmed by 1 base and 6 bases, with 15 bases remaining between them.

This clonotype was counted only a few times. This chain links TRBV29-1 with TRBJ1-4; D not resolved. Germline-derived CDR1 and CDR2 are SQVTM and ANQGSEA. V lost 3 bases to trimming and J lost 7 bases, with 18 bases between them. CDR3 size: 15 residues. The CDR3 coding sequence is TGCAGCGTTGACCCGCCGGACGTTCCCCGTGAAAAACTGTTTTTT. It codes for CSVDPPDVPREKLFF. The variable domain in full, with the rest retrieved from reference TRBV29-1 and TRBJ1-4, is SAVISQKPSRDICQRGTSLTIQCQVDSQVTMMFWYRQQPGQSLTLIATANQGSEATYESGFVIDKFPISRPNLTFSTLTVSNMSPEDSSIYLCSVDPPDVPREKLFFGSGTQLSVL.

V gene TRBV7-9 combines with J gene TRBJ1-1; no reliable D call. Germline V gives CDR1 SEHNR, CDR2 FQNEAQ (reference sequence). V shed 1 base and J shed 7 bases, with 7 bases lying between them. This CDR3 contains 12 residues. CDR3 residues: CASSLERLEAFF. CDR3 DNA sequence: TGTGCCAGCAGCTTAGAGCGACTTGAAGCTTTCTTT.